This T cell receptor (beta chain) was recorded in a study of spatial heterogeneity in lung cancer. Study background: Combinations of a unique TCR and a UMI were tallied in raw reads, and on average each appeared more than ten times.

V shed 4 bases and J shed 3 bases, with 12 bases lying between them. The CDR3 has 14 residues. Germline CDR1 PRHDT, CDR2 FYEKMQ (reference sequence). One entry per CDR3 protein results from TCRdb running MiXCR on the 5' RACE reads. The sample carries about 22,000 distinct CDR3 sequences, over 4.5% recorded once. This clonotype was recorded many times. Described time point: sample taken at primary tumor resection. The sequences come from PBMCs, collected at surgery. This clonotype originated in a male donor with early-stage non-small cell lung cancer. The chain joins TRBV13 to TRBJ1-1, with D perhaps TRBD1 (5 bases). The CDR3 bases are TGTGCCAGCAGCTCAAGAGGCAGGGACACTGAAGCTTTCTTT. Translated: CASSSRGRDTEAFF.